This entry describes one T cell receptor (beta chain). No cognate antigen has been identified for it. Nothing much larger sits one base from this clone, and base qualities are not available. The sample originates from a study of identifying expanded T cells in peripheral blood (dated by TCRdb to between 2018 and 2020). Study-level background: Separate aliquots of the same genomic DNA pool were sequenced to produce technical replicates, and four replicates were compared in pairs.

No immune events such as infections were documented for the healthy donors during the collection period. Blood repertoires from healthy donors were used as a training cohort for calibrating time-dependent variance in a beta-binomial model of differential abundance of T-cell clones. The training cohort comprised 10 healthy donors, 3 female and 7 male. Donor ages ranged from about 29 to 65 years, with an average of around 45 years. Whole blood, obtained from a commercial supplier, was collected from each healthy donor at three time points spaced around 13 days apart. Genomic DNA was extracted from unsorted whole blood for immunosequencing. Overall study results and their limits: Variance in clone template counts between roughly two-week samples significantly increased with total template count across all healthy donors. The authors expected that biological variance in healthy repertoires might rise further over much longer intervals, such as months to years. Both the number of clones called differentially abundant and the false-positive rate were significantly reduced by the beta-binomial model across all healthy-donor time intervals. Approximately 1.2 differentially abundant clones were flagged by the binomial model between technical replicates, whereas about 16 and 19 were flagged over approximately two weeks and four weeks, respectively.

According to the germline V gene, CDR1 reads MGHRA and CDR2 reads YSYEKL. The CDR3 holds 17 amino acids from the cysteine to the phenylalanine. The read is trimmed to its CDR3 DNA, 51 bases read in frame from base 1. V is pared back by 3 bases and J by 4 bases, with 19 bases lying between the germline termini. The immunoSEQ Assay, which relies on bias-controlled multiplex PCR amplification of genomic DNA, was used to profile TCRbeta CDR3 regions. Turning to the authors' computational methods: The absolute abundance of each unique TCRbeta CDR3 region was quantified after sequences were collapsed and filtered. Differential abundance was tested with two models: a binomial (Fisher-equivalent) model and a beta-binomial model that adds time-dependent variance fitted from healthy donors. Clones with fewer than 5 combined templates were removed, and differential abundance was called for clones with a Benjamini-Hochberg FDR below 0.01. The form v = (b*log(k)+a)^2 was used to model beta-binomial variance as a function of total template count across the two samples. TCRdb holds this immuneACCESS table with in-frame rearrangements only. Some clones are missing; in checked studies, unresolved V genes explain under half, and the rest has no known cause. The DNA gave D and trimming, while V, J and clone size come from that table. The sample table lists approximately 83,000 clones, around 83% of them with a count of one. The biggest ten clones account for 3.5% to 5.5% of the sample.

The sample comprised blood. The receptor chain draws on TRBV4-1 and TRBJ2-1; TRBD1 is a possible D gene, resting on 6 matching bases. The sequence derives from a person between 18 and 75 years old in good health. This receptor has the CDR3 CASSHGPDSPHYNEQFF. The bases are TGCGCCAGCAGCCACGGCCCGGACAGCCCGCATTACAATGAGCAGTTCTTC.